Below are 22 T cell receptor beta chains sequenced from a single sample in a study of technical replicates of blood from a few donors. Some clones are missing from TCRdb's copy, which holds only in-frame ones; the method was immunoSEQ multiplex PCR. The repertoire holds approximately 73,000 clones, with 85% to 95% as singletons. Sequencing input: T cells isolated from PBMCs. The receptors shown here come from a human donor in good health.

V is TRBV28 and J is TRBJ1-2, with TRBD1 matching 10 bases. V trimming: 3 bases; J trimming: 5 bases; junction bases outside the gene matches: 6. In germline, CDR1 is MDHEN, CDR2 SYDVKM. The CDR3 runs 15 residues. The CDR3 DNA reads as TGTGCCAGCAGTTTCCAGACAGGGGGCTTTTATGGCTACACCTTC. Translation gives CASSFQTGGFYGYTF.

V usage is TRBV5-1 and J usage is TRBJ1-5, with D perhaps matching TRBD1 (5 bases). CDR3 length: 15 residues. V was clipped by 2 bases and J by 7 bases, with 16 bases between them. Germline V CDR1 and CDR2: SGHRS, YFSETQ. The CDR3 reads CASSFVGARDQPQHF. The CDR3 DNA reads TGCGCCAGCAGCTTTGTAGGGGCCAGAGACCAGCCCCAGCATTTT.

J is TRBJ2-7 and V is TRBV7-9, with D possibly matching TRBD2 (5 bases). Per the germline V gene, CDR1 is SEHNR and CDR2 is FQNEAQ (reference sequence). The CDR3 loop spans 15 amino acids. V gave up 5 bases and J gave up 5 bases, with 19 bases separating them. CDR3 protein: CASSPKGGSNDEQYF. CDR3 nucleotides: TGTGCCAGCAGCCCGAAGGGTGGGAGCAACGACGAGCAGTACTTC.

This chain uses TRBV28 with TRBJ1-2; D is possibly TRBD1 (5 bases). Germline CDR1 MDHEN, CDR2 SYDVKM. There are 13 residues in the CDR3. The V end was cut by 7 bases, the J end by 7 bases, with 16 bases between. CDR3 sequence (DNA): TGTGCCAGCACCGCCCCAGGGTCCTTTGGCTACACCTTC. Translation gives CASTAPGSFGYTF.

The genes are TRBV4-1 and TRBJ1-2; D may be TRBD1 (5 bases). The germline CDR1 and CDR2 sequences are MGHRA and YSYEKL. V was cut by 1 base and J by 2 bases, with 8 bases left in between. The CDR3 totals 14 residues. The CDR3 here is CASSQGRQNYGYTF. The CDR3 bases are TGCGCCAGCAGCCAAGGACGACAGAACTATGGCTACACCTTC.

The rearrangement links TRBV28 to TRBJ1-2; weak D call: TRBD1 (6 bases). V was clipped by 5 bases and J by 6 bases, with 22 bases between them. CDR3 length: 16 residues. Germline loops: CDR1 MDHEN, CDR2 SYDVKM. The CDR3 reads CASSDRDTGTLNGYTF. CDR3 DNA: TGTGCCAGCAGTGATCGGGATACAGGGACCCTGAATGGCTACACCTTC.

The rearrangement links TRBV9 to TRBJ2-3, with a weak D call TRBD2 (6 bases). Germline CDR1 is SGDLS and CDR2 is YYNGEE. V gave up 1 base and J gave up 3 bases, with 15 bases separating them. The CDR3 covers 16 residues. The CDR3 bases are TGTGCCAGCAGCGTATCCCTACGGGAGAGAACAGATACGCAGTATTTT. This gives the protein CASSVSLRERTDTQYF.

V is TRBV4-1 and J is TRBJ2-4; 7 bases align to TRBD2. This CDR3 region has 16 residues. Trimming at V came to 3 bases and at J to 2 bases, leaving 7 bases not matched to a gene. In germline, CDR1 is MGHRA, CDR2 YSYEKL. The CDR3 reads CASSHLLGGTKNIQYF. The CDR3 coding sequence is TGCGCCAGCAGCCACCTTTTGGGGGGGACCAAAAACATTCAGTACTTC.

The V and J genes are TRBV13 and TRBJ1-1, with D maybe TRBD1 (5 bases). Trimming took off 10 bases at V and 0 bases at J, with 18 bases between the two ends. The CDR3 spans 15 residues. Germline V CDR1 and CDR2: PRHDT, FYEKMQ (reference sequence). Here the CDR3 DNA reads TGTGCCACCAATTCCCCGACAGAAATGAACACTGAAGCTTTCTTT. Translating gives CATNSPTEMNTEAFF.

CDR3 sequence (DNA): TGTGCCAGCAGGCTATCTGGGGCCAACGTCCTGACTTTC. As protein: CASRLSGANVLTF. The chain carries TRBV6-1 and TRBJ2-6; D not certain. The V end was cut by 6 bases, the J end by 1 base, with 4 bases between. The germline V gene has CDR1 MNHNS and CDR2 SASEGT. CDR3 length: 13 amino acids.

In regard to this clone: A junction end diverges from the germline sequence, so it may reflect a read error. The chain is built from TRBV5-1 and TRBJ1-2; D gene uncertain. CDR1 is SGHRS and CDR2 is YFSETQ in the germline V gene. The CDR3 extends over 14 amino acids. The DNA for the CDR3 is TGCGCCAGCACCTTGGCCGCGGATCGCTATGGCTACACCTTC. Translating gives CASTLAADRYGYTF.

The rearrangement joins TRBV25-1 to TRBJ2-7, with 9 positions matching TRBD1. Germline lookup yields CDR1 MGHDK and CDR2 SYGVNS. CDR3 length: 14 amino acids. V dropped 2 bases and J dropped 6; count of bases not matched to a gene: 5. The CDR3 DNA reads TGTGCCAGCAGTGAACCGGGACAGGGTGCCGAGCAGTACTTC. This sequence encodes CASSEPGQGAEQYF.

The chain carries TRBV10-1 and TRBJ2-2; D unresolved. Germline CDR1 WNHNN, CDR2 SYGVQD (reference sequence). The CDR3 is 13 amino acids. This CDR3 is CVFWVRGTGELFF. The CDR3 DNA follows: TGCGTCTTCTGGGTTAGAGGCACCGGGGAGCTGTTTTTT.

V is TRBV15 and J is TRBJ1-5; no firm D call. V was trimmed by 0 bases and J by 7 bases, leaving 7 bases between them. The CDR3 length is 13 residues. Germline-derived CDR1 and CDR2 are LNHNV and YYDKDF (reference sequence). As DNA, the CDR3 is TGTGCCACCAGCAGAGATCCGGGACAGCCCCAGCATTTT. Translated, it gives CATSRDPGQPQHF. The complete variable domain, with remaining parts taken from reference TRBV15 and TRBJ1-5, reads DAMVIQNPRYQVTQFGKPVTLSCSQTLNHNVMYWYQQKSSQAPKLLFHYYDKDFNNEADTPDNFQSRRPNTSFCFLDIRSPGLGDTAMYLCATSRDPGQPQHFGDGTRLSIL.

This CDR3 reads CASSTTIATGELFF. CDR3 DNA: TGTGCCAGCAGCACGACTATCGCCACCGGGGAGCTGTTTTTT. This chain links TRBV9 with TRBJ2-2; possible D gene TRBD2, 5 bases. This CDR3 comprises 14 residues. The germline gives CDR1 SGDLS, CDR2 YYNGEE. V was shortened by 4 bases and J by 4 bases, with 11 bases between the two germline ends.

Only one count was recorded for this clone. The J gene is TRBJ2-7, the V gene TRBV4-3; 7 positions agree with TRBD1. The length of the CDR3 is 13 residues. V trimming: 3 bases; J trimming: 3 bases; junction bases outside the gene matches: 2. CDR1 and CDR2 from the germline V gene are LGHNA and YSLEER. The CDR3 DNA reads TGCGCCAGCAGCCAGAGGGACAGCTACGAGCAGTACTTC. Its protein product is CASSQRDSYEQYF.

This clone was seen just once. This chain links TRBV9 with TRBJ2-1; D unclear. This CDR3 comprises 14 residues. The V gene's germline CDR1 is SGDLS and CDR2 YYNGEE. The V and J ends lost 2 bases and 6 bases respectively, with 12 bases between them. In DNA, the CDR3 is TGTGCCAGCAGCGTTAGAAGTTTGCGCAATGAGCAGTTCTTC. It is translated as CASSVRSLRNEQFF. Filled out from reference TRBV9 and TRBJ2-1, the complete variable domain reads DSGVTQTPKHLITATGQRVTLRCSPRSGDLSVYWYQQSLDQGLQFLIQYYNGEERAKGNILERFSAQQFPDLHSELNLSSLELGDSALYFCASSVRSLRNEQFFGPGTRLTVL.

As DNA, the CDR3 is TGTGCCAGCAGCTCCATGGACAGGGGGCGCGACGAGCAGTACTTC. This sequence encodes CASSSMDRGRDEQYF. The chain has TRBV7-3 and TRBJ2-7; 11 nucleotides match TRBD1. Germline CDR1 reads SGHTA; CDR2 reads FQGTGA. V lost 4 bases to trimming and J lost 5 bases; unmatched junction nucleotides: 7. The CDR3 runs 15 residues.

V is TRBV10-3 and J is TRBJ1-2, with a tentative D call TRBD1 (5 bases). Trimming cost V 2 bases and J 6 bases, with 10 bases left between them. Germline V lookup: CDR1 ENHRY, CDR2 SYGVKD. CDR3 length: 13 amino acids. The CDR3 nucleotides are TGTGCCATCAGTGAGAGCACACAGGATGGCTACACCTTC. As protein: CAISESTQDGYTF.

The rearrangement uses TRBV5-1 and TRBJ2-5, with D maybe TRBD1 (5 bases). V was clipped by 1 base and J by 4 bases, with 14 bases between them. The CDR3 runs 15 residues. Germline V gene data show CDR1 as SGHRS and CDR2 as YFSETQ. The CDR3 region has the DNA TGCGCCAGCAGCTTGATGACAGTCTCAGGAGAGACCCAGTACTTC. It yields the protein CASSLMTVSGETQYF. Combining the CDR3 with reference TRBV5-1 and TRBJ2-5 gives the whole variable domain KAGVTQTPRYLIKTRGQQVTLSCSPISGHRSVSWYQQTPGQGLQFLFEYFSETQRNKGNFPGRFSGRQFSNSRSEMNVSTLELGDSALYLCASSLMTVSGETQYFGPGTRLLVL.

The chain has TRBV30 and TRBJ2-1; 7 nucleotides agree with TRBD2. There are 13 residues in the CDR3. The J segment lost 8 bases and the V segment lost 2 bases, leaving 6 bases of the junction unmatched. Germline V lookup: CDR1 GTSNPN, CDR2 SVGIG (reference sequence). Written as DNA, the CDR3 is TGTGCCTGGAGTCTTAGCGGGTGGGATGAGCAGTTCTTC. This sequence encodes CAWSLSGWDEQFF.

This clone was counted a few times. The V and J genes are TRBV19 and TRBJ2-7; no firm D call. CDR1 LNHDA and CDR2 SQIVND come from the germline V gene (reference sequence). Trimming took 4 bases from V and 3 from J, leaving 10 bases between them. The CDR3 sequence is 13 residues long. In nucleotides, the CDR3 is TGTGCCAGTAGTAGAGAGCCGGGCTACGAGCAGTACTTC. Its translation is CASSREPGYEQYF.